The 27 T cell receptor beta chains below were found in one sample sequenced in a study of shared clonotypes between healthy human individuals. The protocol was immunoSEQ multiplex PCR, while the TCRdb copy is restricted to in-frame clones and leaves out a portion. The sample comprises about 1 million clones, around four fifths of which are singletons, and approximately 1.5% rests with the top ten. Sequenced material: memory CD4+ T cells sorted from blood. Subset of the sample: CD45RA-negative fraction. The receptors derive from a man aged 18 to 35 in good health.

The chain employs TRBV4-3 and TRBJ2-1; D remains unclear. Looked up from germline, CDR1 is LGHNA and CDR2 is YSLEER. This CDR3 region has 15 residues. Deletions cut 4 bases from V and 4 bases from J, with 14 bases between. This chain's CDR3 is CASSLRYNAYNEQFF. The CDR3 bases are TGCGCCAGCAGCCTACGGTATAATGCTTACAATGAGCAGTTCTTC.

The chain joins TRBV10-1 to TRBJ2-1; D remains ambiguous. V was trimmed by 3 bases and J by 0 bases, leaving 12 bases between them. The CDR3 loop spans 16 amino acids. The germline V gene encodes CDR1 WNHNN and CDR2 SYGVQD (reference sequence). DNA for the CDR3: TGCGCCAGCAGTGAACTTTCGCCGAGCTCCTACAATGAGCAGTTCTTC. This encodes CASSELSPSSYNEQFF.

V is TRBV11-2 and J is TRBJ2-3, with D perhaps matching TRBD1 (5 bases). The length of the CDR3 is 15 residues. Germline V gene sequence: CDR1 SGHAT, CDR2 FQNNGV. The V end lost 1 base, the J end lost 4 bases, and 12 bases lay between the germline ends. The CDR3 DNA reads TGTGCCAGCAGCTTAGCCAGGGCAGCCGCAGATACGCAGTATTTT. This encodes CASSLARAAADTQYF. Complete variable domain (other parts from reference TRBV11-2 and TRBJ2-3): EAGVAQSPRYKIIEKRQSVAFWCNPISGHATLYWYQQILGQGPKLLIQFQNNGVVDDSQLPKDRFSAERLKGVDSTLKIQPAKLEDSAVYLCASSLARAAADTQYFGPGTRLTVL.

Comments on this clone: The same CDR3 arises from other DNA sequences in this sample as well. Here the CDR3 DNA reads TGTGCCAGTAGTATTGGACAGGGCGCTAACTATGGCTACACCTTC. Amino acids: CASSIGQGANYGYTF. The chain recombines TRBV19 with TRBJ1-2, with TRBD1 identical over 8 bases. The V gene's germline CDR1 is LNHDA and CDR2 SQIVND (reference sequence). The V segment lost 3 bases and the J segment 0 bases; nucleotides outside the gene matches: 3. The CDR3 contains 15 residues.

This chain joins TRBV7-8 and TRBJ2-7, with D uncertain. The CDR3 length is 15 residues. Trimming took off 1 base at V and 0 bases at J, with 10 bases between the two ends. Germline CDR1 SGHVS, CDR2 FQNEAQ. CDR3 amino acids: CASSLDGVSSYEQYF. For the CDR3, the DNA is TGTGCCAGCAGCTTAGATGGGGTAAGCTCCTACGAGCAGTACTTC.

CDR3 sequence: CASSSDRDTQYF. The CDR3 DNA is TGTGCCAGCAGTTCAGACAGGGATACGCAGTATTTT. The chain has TRBV2 and TRBJ2-3; perhaps TRBD1 as D (6 bases). This CDR3 comprises 12 residues. The germline V and J ends were trimmed by 5 bases and 6 bases, with 9 bases remaining between them. The V gene's germline CDR1 is SNHLY and CDR2 FYNNEI.

DNA for the CDR3: TGTGCCACCGTAGCCCGGGACGGGATTAGTGAGCAGTACTTC. Its protein is CATVARDGISEQYF. V is TRBV10-3 and J is TRBJ2-7; D is perhaps TRBD1 or TRBD2 (5 bases each). With 10 bases removed from V and 7 bases from J, the gap between germline ends came to 23 bases. There are 14 residues in the CDR3. The V gene's germline CDR1 is ENHRY and CDR2 SYGVKD.

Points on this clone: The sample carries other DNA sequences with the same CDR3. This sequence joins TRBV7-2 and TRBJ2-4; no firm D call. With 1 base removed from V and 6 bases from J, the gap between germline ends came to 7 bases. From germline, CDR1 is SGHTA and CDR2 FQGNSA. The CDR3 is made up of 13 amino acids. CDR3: CASSLGGLNIQYF. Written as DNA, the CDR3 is TGTGCCAGCAGCTTAGGCGGATTAAACATTCAGTACTTC.

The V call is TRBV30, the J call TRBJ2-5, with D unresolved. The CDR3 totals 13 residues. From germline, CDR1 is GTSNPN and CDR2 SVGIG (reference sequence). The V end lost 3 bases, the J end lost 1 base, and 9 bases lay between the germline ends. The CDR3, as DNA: TGTGCCTGGAGAGGTCGGGCCCAAGAGACCCAGTACTTC. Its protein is CAWRGRAQETQYF. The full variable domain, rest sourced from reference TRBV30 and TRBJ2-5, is SQTIHQWPATLVQPVGSPLSLECTVEGTSNPNLYWYRQAAGRGLQLLFYSVGIGQISSEVPQNLSASRPQDRQFILSSKKLLLSDSGFYLCAWRGRAQETQYFGPGTRLLVL.

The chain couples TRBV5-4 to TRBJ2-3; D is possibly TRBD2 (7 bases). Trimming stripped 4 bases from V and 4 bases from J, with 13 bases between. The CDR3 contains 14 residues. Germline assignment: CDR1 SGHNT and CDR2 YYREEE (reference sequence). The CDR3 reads CASSLRGASDTQYF. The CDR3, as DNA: TGTGCCAGCAGCCTTCGGGGGGCATCAGATACGCAGTATTTT.

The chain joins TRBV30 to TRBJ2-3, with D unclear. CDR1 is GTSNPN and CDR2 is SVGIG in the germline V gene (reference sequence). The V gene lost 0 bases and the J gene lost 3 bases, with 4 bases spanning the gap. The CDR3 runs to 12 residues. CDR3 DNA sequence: TGTGCCTGGAGTGTCTGGACAGATACGCAGTATTTT. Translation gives CAWSVWTDTQYF. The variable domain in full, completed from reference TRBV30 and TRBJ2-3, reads SQTIHQWPATLVQPVGSPLSLECTVEGTSNPNLYWYRQAAGRGLQLLFYSVGIGQISSEVPQNLSASRPQDRQFILSSKKLLLSDSGFYLCAWSVWTDTQYFGPGTRLTVL.

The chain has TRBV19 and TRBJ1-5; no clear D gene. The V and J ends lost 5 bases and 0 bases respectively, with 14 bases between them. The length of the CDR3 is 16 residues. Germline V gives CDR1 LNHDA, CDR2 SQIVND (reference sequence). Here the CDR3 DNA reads TGTGCCAGTAGTTTCCGTCCGGGTATTAGCAATCAGCCCCAGCATTTT. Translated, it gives CASSFRPGISNQPQHF.

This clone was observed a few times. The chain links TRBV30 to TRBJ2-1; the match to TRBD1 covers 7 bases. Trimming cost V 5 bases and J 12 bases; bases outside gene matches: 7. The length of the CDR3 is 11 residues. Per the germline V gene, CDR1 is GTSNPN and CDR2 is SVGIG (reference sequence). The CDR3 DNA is TGTGCCTGGGGAAGGGGGCAGGGGCAGTTCTTC. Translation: CAWGRGQGQFF.

In DNA, the CDR3 is TGCGCCAGCAGCCAAGATCCGACAGGGGCAAGGTACGAGCAGTACTTC. Protein sequence: CASSQDPTGARYEQYF. The chain combines TRBV4-1 with TRBJ2-5; TRBD1 aligns across 8 bases. The DNA end favors TRBJ2-7, so the J call may be wrong. Germline values: CDR1 MGHRA, CDR2 YSYEKL. CDR3 length: 16 residues.

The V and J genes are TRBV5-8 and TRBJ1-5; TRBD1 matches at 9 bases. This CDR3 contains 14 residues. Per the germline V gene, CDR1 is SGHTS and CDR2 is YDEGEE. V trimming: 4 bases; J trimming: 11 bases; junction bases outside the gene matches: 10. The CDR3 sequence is CASSVGQGRRSQHF. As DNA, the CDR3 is TGTGCCAGCAGCGTAGGACAGGGGCGTCGGTCCCAGCATTTT.

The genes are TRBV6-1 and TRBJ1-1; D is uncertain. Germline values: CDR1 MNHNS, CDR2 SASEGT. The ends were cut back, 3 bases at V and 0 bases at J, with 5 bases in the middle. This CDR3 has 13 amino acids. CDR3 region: CASSERLNTEAFF. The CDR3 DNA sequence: TGTGCCAGCAGTGAGAGGCTGAACACTGAAGCTTTCTTT.

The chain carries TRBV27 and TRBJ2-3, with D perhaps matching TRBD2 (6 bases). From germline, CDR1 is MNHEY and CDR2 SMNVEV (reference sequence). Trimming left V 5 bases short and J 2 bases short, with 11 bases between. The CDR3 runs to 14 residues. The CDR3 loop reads CASSMWDSTDTQYF. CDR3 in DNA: TGTGCCAGCAGTATGTGGGACTCCACAGATACGCAGTATTTT.

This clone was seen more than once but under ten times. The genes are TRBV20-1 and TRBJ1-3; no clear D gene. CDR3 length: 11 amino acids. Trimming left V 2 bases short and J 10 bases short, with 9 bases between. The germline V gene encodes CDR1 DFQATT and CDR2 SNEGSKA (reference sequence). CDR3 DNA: TGCAGTGCTAGAAAGGAAGGTACCATATATTTT. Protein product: CSARKEGTIYF.

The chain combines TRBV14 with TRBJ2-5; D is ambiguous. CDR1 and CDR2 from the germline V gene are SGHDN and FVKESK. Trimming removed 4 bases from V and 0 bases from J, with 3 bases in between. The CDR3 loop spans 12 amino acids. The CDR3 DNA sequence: TGTGCCAGCAGCCGGTACCAAGAGACCCAGTACTTC. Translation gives CASSRYQETQYF.

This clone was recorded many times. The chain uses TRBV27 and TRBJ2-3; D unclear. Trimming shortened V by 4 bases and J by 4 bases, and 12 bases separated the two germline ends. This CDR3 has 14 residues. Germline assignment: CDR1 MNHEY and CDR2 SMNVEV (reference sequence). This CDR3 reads CASSWNGRPDTQYF. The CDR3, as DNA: TGTGCCAGCAGTTGGAACGGGCGTCCAGATACGCAGTATTTT.

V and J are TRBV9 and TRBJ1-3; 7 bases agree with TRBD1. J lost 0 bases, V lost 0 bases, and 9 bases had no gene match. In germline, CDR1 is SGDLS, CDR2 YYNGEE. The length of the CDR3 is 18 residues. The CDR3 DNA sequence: TGTGCCAGCAGCGTAGACATCGGCGGGGACAGCTCTGGAAACACCATATATTTT. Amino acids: CASSVDIGGDSSGNTIYF.

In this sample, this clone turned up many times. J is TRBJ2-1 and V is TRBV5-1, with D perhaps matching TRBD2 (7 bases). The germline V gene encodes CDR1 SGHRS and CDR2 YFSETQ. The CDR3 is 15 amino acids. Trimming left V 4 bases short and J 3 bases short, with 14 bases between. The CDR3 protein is CASSTTGGLYNEQFF. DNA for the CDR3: TGCGCCAGCAGCACCACGGGGGGCCTCTACAATGAGCAGTTCTTC.

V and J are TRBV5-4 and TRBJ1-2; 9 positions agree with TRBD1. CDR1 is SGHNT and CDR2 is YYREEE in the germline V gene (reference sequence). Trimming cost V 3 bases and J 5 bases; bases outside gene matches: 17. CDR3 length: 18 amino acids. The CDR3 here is CASSYGQGTNLYGYGYTF. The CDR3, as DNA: TGTGCCAGCAGCTACGGACAGGGGACCAACCTTTACGGGTATGGCTACACCTTC.

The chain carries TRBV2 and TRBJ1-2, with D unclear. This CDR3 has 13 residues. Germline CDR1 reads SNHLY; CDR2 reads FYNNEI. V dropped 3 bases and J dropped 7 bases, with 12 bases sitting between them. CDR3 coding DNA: TGTGCCAGCAGTGAGATGAGCCAGACTGGCTACACCTTC. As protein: CASSEMSQTGYTF.

The CDR3 nucleotides read TGTGCCAGCAGCTTAGTGTGGGGGGCAAACACTGAAGCTTTCTTT. Protein sequence: CASSLVWGANTEAFF. The genes are TRBV7-2 and TRBJ1-1, with D perhaps TRBD1 (6 bases). V gave up 1 base and J gave up 2 bases, with 11 bases separating them. This CDR3 is built from 15 residues. Germline-derived CDR1 and CDR2 are SGHTA and FQGNSA.

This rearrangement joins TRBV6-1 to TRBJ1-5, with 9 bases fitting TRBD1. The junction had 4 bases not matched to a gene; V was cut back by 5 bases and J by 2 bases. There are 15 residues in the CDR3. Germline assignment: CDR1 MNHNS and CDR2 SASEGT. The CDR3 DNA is TGTGCCAGCAGTCGGACAGGGGTGGGCAATCAGCCCCAGCATTTT. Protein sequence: CASSRTGVGNQPQHF.

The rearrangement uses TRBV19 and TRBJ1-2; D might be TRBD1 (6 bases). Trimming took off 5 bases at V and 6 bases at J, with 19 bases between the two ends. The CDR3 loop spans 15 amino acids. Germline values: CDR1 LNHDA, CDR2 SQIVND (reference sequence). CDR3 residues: CASSQGTAVRDGYTF. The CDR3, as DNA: TGTGCCAGTAGTCAGGGGACGGCCGTAAGAGATGGCTACACCTTC.